This T cell receptor beta chain was profiled in a study of T cells in localized non-small cell lung cancer. Notes on the study in general: In adjacent lung appeared a median approximately 61 of the top 100 tumor clones. Uninvolved adjacent lung showed the highest T cell clonality, exceeding tumor. Patients showing higher blood T cell density tended to see longer overall survival.

This CDR3 spans 17 amino acids. Germline V lookup: CDR1 SQVTM, CDR2 ANQGSEA. Trimming stripped 5 bases from V and 7 bases from J, with 27 bases between. As to this clone: Its antigen is not known.

Profiling relied on immunoSEQ multiplex PCR, and the TCRdb table lists in-frame clones only, not all of them. The table shows 50,000 to 75,000 clones, with about 90% occurring only once. The chain employs TRBV29-1 and TRBJ2-1, with D perhaps given as TRBD1 or TRBD2 (6 bases each). This clonotype was sampled from a man aged 35-69 years with stage I squamous cell lung carcinoma. Sequencing was performed on peripheral blood, taken before any cancer treatment. This chain's CDR3 is CSVLGHEISRRENEQFF. The CDR3, as DNA: TGCAGCGTTTTGGGACACGAAATCTCTAGGAGGGAGAATGAGCAGTTCTTC.